Each of the 23 T cell receptor beta chains below was sequenced from the same sample in a study of technical replicates of blood from a handful of donors. Measured with immunoSEQ multiplex PCR; TCRdb has only the in-frame clones, and not every one. The top ten hold 3.5% to 5.5% of the sample, which has about 69,000 clones, over 80% seen once. Sequenced material: PBMCs. These receptor sequences come from a human donor in good health. Some clones in this sample may be carry-over from other donors' samples.

V gene TRBV9 combines with J gene TRBJ2-1; 9 nucleotides agree with TRBD2. The CDR3 totals 15 residues. V shed 0 bases, J shed 5 bases, and the junction held 3 bases outside the gene matches. Germline lookup yields CDR1 SGDLS and CDR2 YYNGEE. As DNA, the CDR3 is TGTGCCAGCAGCGTAGGACTAGCGGCCCACAATGAGCAGTTCTTC. It translates to CASSVGLAAHNEQFF.

This clone was observed once. The V call is TRBV5-4, the J call TRBJ1-2; D is possibly TRBD1 (5 bases). V was cut by 3 bases and J by 2 bases, with 23 bases left in between. This CDR3 has 18 amino acids. Germline V gives CDR1 SGHNT, CDR2 YYREEE (reference sequence). The CDR3 DNA reads as TGTGCCAGCAGCTCACTGATGAGGAGGGGTATTAAGAACTATGGCTACACCTTC. Residues: CASSSLMRRGIKNYGYTF.

This clone showed up many times. As DNA, the CDR3 is TGTGCCAGCAGTCCACAGTACAGGGGGAATGGCTACACCTTC. Protein sequence: CASSPQYRGNGYTF. The chain uses TRBV6-5 and TRBJ1-2; 8 bases align to TRBD1. Germline V lookup: CDR1 MNHEY, CDR2 SVGAGI. The trim removed 5 bases at V and 6 bases at J, leaving 8 bases unmatched. CDR3 length: 14 residues.

V and J are TRBV5-4 and TRBJ2-2; TRBD1 matches at 7 bases. V shed 7 bases and J 2 bases; nucleotides not matched to a gene: 11. The V gene's germline CDR1 is SGHNT and CDR2 YYREEE (reference sequence). CDR3 size: 16 residues. CDR3 sequence: CASSTSQGLNTGELFF. The DNA of the CDR3 is TGTGCCAGCTCAACGTCACAGGGGCTTAACACCGGGGAGCTGTTTTTT.

V gene TRBV4-1 combines with J gene TRBJ2-7, with D possibly matching TRBD2 (6 bases). The V end lost 1 base, the J end lost 2 bases, and 15 bases lay between the germline ends. Germline CDR1 reads MGHRA; CDR2 reads YSYEKL. The CDR3 sequence is 16 residues long. CDR3 DNA sequence: TGCGCCAGCAGCCAAGCCGGGACTGCAACACCCTACGAGCAGTACTTC. Its protein product is CASSQAGTATPYEQYF.

V gene TRBV4-1 combines with J gene TRBJ2-5; 7 bases line up with TRBD2. Germline V CDR1 and CDR2: MGHRA, YSYEKL. The CDR3 spans 18 residues. With V trimmed by 1 base and J by 5 bases, 16 bases remained unmatched. CDR3 amino acids: CASSQVPHRREGTETQYF. The CDR3 DNA sequence: TGCGCCAGCAGCCAAGTACCCCACCGGAGGGAGGGGACGGAGACCCAGTACTTC.

The chain is built from TRBV2 and TRBJ2-7, with D possibly TRBD1 on 6 matching bases. The CDR3 is 14 residues long. V was clipped by 9 bases and J by 0 bases, with 15 bases between them. Germline lookup yields CDR1 SNHLY and CDR2 FYNNEI. The chain's CDR3 is CASCRGQPSYEQYF. The CDR3, as DNA: TGTGCCAGTTGCCGCGGACAGCCCTCCTACGAGCAGTACTTC.

CDR3 nucleotides: TGTGCCAGCAGCGTTTCTAGCGGGAGGGATACGCAGTATTTT. Translating it yields CASSVSSGRDTQYF. This sequence joins TRBV9 and TRBJ2-3; 11 bases agree with TRBD2. CDR3 length: 14 amino acids. Germline trimming cut 2 bases from V and 6 bases from J; bases unmatched to any gene: 2. Germline CDR1 SGDLS, CDR2 YYNGEE. Full variable domain (remainder filled in from reference TRBV9 and TRBJ2-3): DSGVTQTPKHLITATGQRVTLRCSPRSGDLSVYWYQQSLDQGLQFLIQYYNGEERAKGNILERFSAQQFPDLHSELNLSSLELGDSALYFCASSVSSGRDTQYFGPGTRLTVL.

The chain joins TRBV5-8 to TRBJ2-1, with a possible D match to TRBD1 (6 bases). Germline V gene lookup returns CDR1 SGHTS and CDR2 YDEGEE. V shed 6 bases and J shed 7 bases, with 11 bases lying between them. The length of the CDR3 is 12 residues. The CDR3 spells CASNPQGNEQFF. CDR3 DNA: TGTGCCAGCAACCCCCAGGGGAATGAGCAGTTCTTC.

The chain combines TRBV10-3 with TRBJ2-1; 7 nucleotides match TRBD2. CDR3 size: 16 residues. Germline CDR1 reads ENHRY; CDR2 reads SYGVKD. J lost 2 bases, V lost 2 bases, and 6 bases had no gene match. CDR3 loop: CAISEASGNPYNEQFF. DNA of the CDR3: TGTGCCATCAGTGAGGCTAGCGGCAACCCCTACAATGAGCAGTTCTTC.

As concerns this clone: The junction and the germline gene differ at one end; a read error may be behind it. The chain carries TRBV2 and TRBJ2-4, with D possibly matching TRBD1 (6 bases). This CDR3 has 14 amino acids. In germline, CDR1 is SNHLY, CDR2 FYNNEI. The CDR3 loop reads CASSEDYEAGAADF. For the CDR3, the DNA is TGTGCCAGCAGTGAAGATTACGAGGCAGGGGCCGCGGACTTC.

This chain uses TRBV4-3 with TRBJ2-7; 9 nucleotides agree with TRBD2. With V trimmed by 4 bases and J by 2 bases, 3 bases remained unmatched. This CDR3 contains 14 residues. Germline-derived CDR1 and CDR2 are LGHNA and YSLEER. The CDR3 coding sequence is TGCGCCAGCAGCCCGACTAGCGGCCCCTACGAGCAGTACTTC. This translates into CASSPTSGPYEQYF.

The rearrangement uses TRBV5-1 and TRBJ1-4; D is unresolved. V shed 4 bases and J shed 1 base, with 8 bases lying between them. The V gene's germline CDR1 is SGHRS and CDR2 YFSETQ. There are 14 residues in the CDR3. CDR3 bases: TGCGCCAGCAGCCGGGGATTAACTAATGAAAAACTGTTTTTT. The encoded protein is CASSRGLTNEKLFF.

This clone was counted a single time. V is TRBV16 and J is TRBJ2-2, with D uncertain. Germline V gene data show CDR1 as KGHSY and CDR2 as FQNENV. Trimming removed 7 bases from V and 2 bases from J, with 14 bases in between. This CDR3 comprises 15 residues. The DNA of the CDR3 is TGTGCCAGCAACAAACCGAGGCAAAACACCGGGGAGCTGTTTTTT. Translation gives CASNKPRQNTGELFF.

V is TRBV6-5 and J is TRBJ2-7; 8 bases match TRBD1. Germline assignment: CDR1 MNHEY and CDR2 SVGAGI. The CDR3 is 16 residues long. The J segment lost 5 bases and the V segment lost 0 bases, leaving 9 bases of the junction unmatched. CDR3 DNA: TGTGCCAGCAGTTACTCGAGGTGGGCAGGGGGCCACGAGCAGTACTTC. Protein product: CASSYSRWAGGHEQYF.

The CDR3, as DNA: TGCGCCAGCAGCGTGAACGAGGGCGGCTACACCTTC. It is translated as CASSVNEGGYTF. The chain recombines TRBV5-1 with TRBJ1-2; D is undetermined. Germline V gene lookup returns CDR1 SGHRS and CDR2 YFSETQ. The CDR3 consists of 12 residues. The V gene lost 4 bases and the J gene lost 8 bases, with 12 bases spanning the gap.

V and J are TRBV7-8 and TRBJ1-6; D not certain. Per germline, CDR1 SGHVS and CDR2 FQNEAQ. This CDR3 comprises 14 residues. V lost 6 bases, J lost 3 bases, and 9 bases lay in between. The CDR3 loop reads CASRPGNYNSPLHF. The CDR3 bases are TGTGCCAGCAGACCGGGGAACTATAATTCACCCCTCCACTTT.

This clone showed up just once. V usage is TRBV4-3 and J usage is TRBJ1-2; D perhaps matches TRBD1 (6 bases). Trimming pared 5 bases from V and 4 bases from J, leaving 14 bases between. The CDR3 length is 14 residues. Looked up from germline, CDR1 is LGHNA and CDR2 is YSLEER. CDR3 loop: CASSADRLGYGYTF. CDR3 DNA: TGCGCCAGCAGCGCGGACAGACTCGGCTATGGCTACACCTTC.

The chain employs TRBV7-6 and TRBJ2-3; D is possibly TRBD2 (6 bases). The germline CDR1 and CDR2 sequences are SGHVS and FNYEAQ. This CDR3 has 15 residues. Trimming stripped 4 bases from V and 5 bases from J, with 16 bases between. The CDR3 bases are TGTGCCAGCAGCTCCTTAGCGGTGGGGGGAGATACGCAGTATTTT. Protein: CASSSLAVGGDTQYF.

The chain combines TRBV4-2 with TRBJ2-5; 9 positions agree with TRBD2. With V trimmed by 0 bases and J by 4 bases, 6 bases remained unmatched. The CDR3 contains 16 residues. Germline lookup yields CDR1 LGHNA and CDR2 YNFKEQ. CDR3 bases: TGTGCCAGCAGCCAAGATAAGACTAGCGGCATAGAGACCCAGTACTTC. It yields the protein CASSQDKTSGIETQYF.

The chain carries TRBV11-1 and TRBJ1-2; D uncertain. Germline V gene data show CDR1 as SGHAT and CDR2 as FQDESV (reference sequence). This CDR3 spans 13 amino acids. Trimming removed 5 bases at V and 2 bases at J, with 9 bases between. The CDR3 loop reads CASSQQKNYGYTF. The CDR3 DNA reads as TGTGCCAGCAGCCAACAGAAAAACTATGGCTACACCTTC.

The chain carries TRBV19 and TRBJ1-1; the match to TRBD1 covers 7 bases. Germline CDR1 reads LNHDA; CDR2 reads SQIVND (reference sequence). V was clipped by 6 bases and J by 11 bases; unmatched bases: 15. This CDR3 has 14 residues. The CDR3 spells CASRTWGVGQYAFF. Here the CDR3 DNA reads TGTGCCAGTAGAACCTGGGGGGTGGGACAGTATGCTTTCTTT.

This clone has a handful of counts. J is TRBJ2-5 and V is TRBV5-6, with D possibly TRBD2 on 5 matching bases. This CDR3 has 11 amino acids. Between the trimmed V and J ends, which lost 3 bases and 13 bases, there was a span of 13 bases. CDR1 and CDR2 from the germline V gene are SGHDT and YYEEEE. The CDR3 sequence: CASSSGSGRYF. In DNA, the CDR3 is TGTGCCAGCAGCTCGGGGTCCGGCCGGTACTTC.